This T cell receptor beta chain was observed in a study of shared T cell receptors in the human thymus. Generated by immunoSEQ multiplex PCR, the TCRdb table keeps only in-frame clones and is missing some. The sample includes some 700,000 clones, around 87% of them seen just once. This sample was also put to use in a study of human thymus T cells. That publication notes: Obtained as resections during corrective heart surgery, the thymus tissue was then studied.

This TCR was recovered from a boy in the first two years of life with a congenital heart defect. Material: thymocytes.

The CDR3 spells CASTTETSGSHEQYF. The CDR3 nucleotides are TGTGCCAGCACCACGGAGACTAGCGGGAGCCACGAGCAGTACTTC. The chain has TRBV5-4 and TRBJ2-7; TRBD2 aligns across 12 bases. The CDR3 runs 15 residues. Trimming cost V 6 bases and J 5 bases; bases outside gene matches: 9. In germline, CDR1 is SGHNT, CDR2 YYREEE (reference sequence).